This T cell receptor (beta chain) was captured by sequencing in a study of cytomegalovirus exposure and HLA in healthy donors. V was pared by 8 bases and J by 0 bases, with 11 bases between. Germline loops: CDR1 LNHDA, CDR2 SQIVND (reference sequence). The CDR3 spans 14 residues. Primers included in the PCR were 60 Vbeta and 13 Jbeta primers. Methods used by the authors: A follow-up analysis tallied tens of millions of unique TCR beta chains, roughly 11 million shared. The protocol was immunoSEQ multiplex PCR, while the TCRdb copy is restricted to in-frame clones and leaves out a portion. That table is the source of V, J and clone size, and D and trimming were worked out from the DNA. The table lists about 140,000 clones, with less than 3.5% in the top ten.

The sequence derives from a man between 40 and 49 years old in good health and CMV-seronegative. The genes are TRBV19 and TRBJ1-5; tentative D call: TRBD1 (6 bases). Material: PBMCs. The CDR3 DNA sequence: TGTGCCAGTTGTGGGACATATAGCAATCAGCCCCAGCATTTT. Its protein is CASCGTYSNQPQHF.